This T cell receptor (beta chain) was sequenced for a study of blood T cell repertoires in COVID-19. Overall study: Material from acute and convalescent COVID-19 was sourced from the United States, Italy and Spain.

Produced via immunoSEQ multiplex PCR; TCRdb's table is partial and in-frame only. Among roughly 280,000 clones listed, roughly nine tenths were seen once. This CDR3 region has 12 residues. The V gene lost 4 bases and the J gene lost 8 bases, with 9 bases spanning the gap. CDR1 and CDR2 (germline): LNHDA, SQIVND (reference sequence). Participants were aged about 18 to 100 years from roughly 25 US areas. Participant-reported clinical history was the basis for cohort assignment. Recovered participants had two consecutive negative NP/OP PCR tests, healthcare professional clearance, or symptom resolution. The rearrangement joins TRBV19 to TRBJ2-1, with a weak D call TRBD1 (6 bases). The sample consisted of PBMCs or T cells enriched from blood (not recorded which). The receptor was isolated from a woman in her late teens or twenties who had recovered from COVID-19. This CDR3 is CASSTGADEQFF. Here the CDR3 DNA reads TGTGCCAGTAGTACAGGGGCCGATGAGCAGTTCTTC.